By frequency, the clone carrying this T cell receptor (beta chain) registers medium-sized. Its antigen is unidentified. The record originates from a study of CD8 T cells in cerebrospinal fluid in Alzheimer's disease. TCRdb reprocessed the 10x single-cell sequencing reads and keeps a single row for each CDR3 protein, giving no DNA. Reported are approximately 690 distinct CDR3 sequences; the ten largest clones contain around a fifth. The study's findings and limits: Finding EBV-specific TCRs in cerebrospinal fluid does not show EBV causes Alzheimer's disease. EBV-specific clones showed no enrichment in Alzheimer's patients and were not the top expanded clones.

The germline gives CDR1 LNHDA, CDR2 SQIVND (reference sequence). The CDR3 runs to 17 residues. This receptor was taken from a human donor in good health. The chain has TRBV19 and TRBJ2-2; without DNA, the TCRdb call of TRBD1 cannot be checked. Sample: cerebrospinal fluid. This CDR3 reads CASSNPRDRGHPGELFF.